This TCR beta chain is from a study of regulatory T cells in long-lasting Graves disease. Overall study results and limits: Newly diagnosed Graves' patients had higher TCR diversity than persistent ones. When disease was persistent, TRBV28, TRBJ1-2 and TRBJ2-5 were the favored segments.

Of note for this clonotype: Its antigen remains unidentified.

The CDR3 is 16 residues long. The germline V gene has CDR1 SGHTA and CDR2 FQGNSA. V was clipped by 5 bases and J by 2 bases, with 19 bases between them. Building the TCR beta libraries relied on iRepertoire HTBI primers, and CDR3 regions underwent Arm-PCR. MiXCR was run by TCRdb on the multiplex PCR reads, yielding one entry per CDR3 protein. The sample yields 500,000 to 700,000 distinct CDR3 sequences, 16% seen once. Documented time point: newly diagnosed GD, antithyroid drugs for less than 3 months. Making the TCR library involved RNA that had been extracted from PBMCs. In addition, the sample was reused for a study of T cells in Graves' hyperthyroidism and ophthalmopathy. That study adds: The primer set for the first-round RT-PCR of the TCR CDR3 was HTBI. The model's output predicted ophthalmopathy at a median of roughly seven months prior to onset.

The J gene is TRBJ2-7, the V gene TRBV7-2; TRBD1 might be the D (9 bases). The sequencing used peripheral blood mononuclear cells (PBMCs), collected at new diagnosis, from a patient treated with antithyroid drugs. The clonotype originates from a woman younger than 45 with Graves disease. CDR3 sequence reads: CASSLRGGDRAYEQYF. The CDR3 DNA reads as TGTGCCAGCAGCCTCCGGGGGGGGGACAGGGCCTACGAGCAGTACTTC. The complete variable domain, with remaining parts taken from reference TRBV7-2 and TRBJ2-7, reads GAGVSQSPSNKVTEKGKDVELRCDPISGHTALYWYRQSLGQGLEFLIYFQGNSAPDKSGLPSDRFSAERTGGSVSTLTIQRTQQEDSAVYLCASSLRGGDRAYEQYFGPGTRLTVT.